This T cell receptor (beta chain) was captured by sequencing in a study of STAT5B mutations in CD4+ large granular lymphocyte leukemia (dated by TCRdb to the early 2020s). In the study overall: Among healthy controls, the CDR3 'QG' motif was associated with a particular HLA allele. The study compared the TCRbeta repertoires of patients with CD4+ T-cell large granular lymphocyte leukemia against the TCRbeta repertoires of healthy blood donors. Flow cytometry on FACSCanto II or FACSVerse confirmed that purified fractions exceeded 95% purity among lymphocytes. Summary of the overall study and its limitations: TRBV06-family usage was enriched among the top patient clones (8/27) compared with healthy controls (2/35). Each patient's main leukemic clonotypes were private, but approximately 23% of these clonotypes showed up at low frequency in the non-leukemic repertoires of other patients. The data were not HLA-matched, and the relatively small sample size could explain the higher clonality seen in CD4+ compared with CD8+ T-LGLL. CD4-sorted patient repertoires appeared more clonal than healthy CD4+ repertoires, and this difference persisted after removing the putative leukemic clones.

Comments on this clone: Its antigen has not been determined. Per-nucleotide qualities are absent, and no much larger clonotype sits a single base away.

CDR1 and CDR2 are read off the germline V gene (reference sequence) as MNHEY and SMNVEV. The CDR3, cysteine through phenylalanine, is 15 amino acids long. This entry keeps only the CDR3 DNA: 45 bases, framed from base 1. The V end gives up 7 bases and the J end 0 bases, leaving 5 bases in the junction not matched to a gene. The immunoSEQ assay at survey resolution was used to sequence TCRbeta rearrangements from genomic DNA. The source study handled its data this way. In the TCR sequencing data, the lowest productive clonotype frequency that could be detected was 2.59 x 10-5. Analyses included only productive TCRbeta rearrangements, meaning complete and in-frame sequences. Simpson clonality, calculated in the immunoSEQ Analyzer version 3.0, was used as the measure of sample clonality. Clones were binned by frequency as very rare, small, medium, large (1-20%) or hyperexpanded (>20%). Generation probabilities were estimated with OLGA 1.2.3, V-gene circos plots were generated with VDJtools, specificities were searched for in VDJdb, and CDR3 motifs were identified with GLIPH. The table comes from immuneACCESS by way of TCRdb, which keeps in-frame sequences with V and J called. Part of the clones is missing from these tables; in studies checked, under half for an unresolved V gene and the rest for unknown reasons. From that table come the V and J calls and clone size; the DNA was used to work out D and trimming. The sample data list about 40,000 clones, and roughly 80% of these were observed just once. The ten largest clonotypes hold around 3.3% of the sample.

The healthy controls were around 35 blood donors, and the buffy coats of these donors were supplied by the Finnish Red Cross blood service. All TCR-sequenced material derived from peripheral blood: patient blood samples and healthy donor buffy coats. Peripheral blood mononuclear cells were isolated by Ficoll-Hypaque gradient centrifugation. CD4+ cells were purified magnetically from the buffy coats of healthy controls. Genomic DNA was extracted using the Gentra Puregene Cell and Tissue kit, and a Qubit 2.0 fluorometer was used to quantify it. The TCR was taken from a human donor in good health. The V gene is TRBV27 and the J gene is TRBJ2-7; 11 middle bases align to TRBD2. Sequencing was performed on CD4+ T cells from blood buffy coats. The CDR3 amino acid sequence is: CASTLAGGGSYEQYF. The nucleotide sequence reads as follows: TGTGCCAGCACCCTAGCGGGGGGAGGCTCCTACGAGCAGTACTTC.